This T cell receptor (beta chain) comes out of a study of beta chain features in type 1 diabetes. Of the isolated RNA, all was reverse transcribed, and so the sequenced material was expressed TCRB transcripts. The method was immunoSEQ multiplex PCR; TCRdb's version includes in-frame clones alone and lacks a portion of them. Here the sample spans over 150,000 clones, about 8.1% being singletons. Germline V gene data show CDR1 as SGHRS and CDR2 as YFSETQ. The trim removed 3 bases at V and 5 bases at J, leaving 6 bases unmatched. The CDR3 has 14 residues. The sample holds a few counts of this clone. This receptor was obtained from a young man in good health. Sequencing was carried out using central memory CD4+ T cells from blood. V and J are TRBV5-1 and TRBJ2-5, with TRBD1 matching over 8 bases. The CDR3 loop reads CASSWGTGVETQYF. For the CDR3, the DNA is TGCGCCAGCAGCTGGGGGACAGGCGTCGAGACCCAGTACTTC.